The clone carrying this TCR beta chain came up many times. Its target is unknown. Germline V gene data show CDR1 as MNHEY and CDR2 as SMNVEV (reference sequence). The germline V and J ends were trimmed by 5 bases and 6 bases, with 17 bases remaining between them. The CDR3 has 15 amino acids. The sample is drawn from a study of regulatory T cells in long-lasting Graves disease. Study-wide results and caveats: TRBV28, TRBJ1-2 and TRBJ2-5 were favored in persistent disease.

This sample's time point: newly diagnosed GD, antithyroid drugs for less than 3 months. PBMCs were the source of the RNA used for TCR sequencing. Sequencing libraries for TCR beta were prepared with iRepertoire HTBI primers and Arm-PCR of CDR3 regions. TCRdb processed the multiplex PCR reads anew with MiXCR; each CDR3 protein has one entry. The table includes hundreds of thousands of distinct CDR3 sequences, less than 20% detected once. These data were likewise used in another study, on T cells in Graves' hyperthyroidism and ophthalmopathy. That report adds: The HTBI primer set drove a first-round RT-PCR of the TCR CDR3.

The receptor's source is a woman aged 25 to 45 with Graves disease. The rearrangement joins TRBV27 to TRBJ1-5; perhaps TRBD1 as D (5 bases). The sample in question was peripheral blood mononuclear cells (PBMCs), obtained at new diagnosis, from a patient treated with antithyroid drugs. Here the CDR3 reads CASSPARGLGQPQHF. In nucleotides, the CDR3 is TGTGCCAGCAGTCCAGCTAGGGGTCTGGGTCAGCCCCAGCATTTT.